This TCR beta chain was recorded in a study of Graves' ophthalmopathy and Graves' hyperthyroidism. Beta-chain TCR CDR3 regions were amplified from RNA transcripts. The workflow started with a first-round RT-PCR run with HTBI primers and then moved on to a second-round multiplex PCR. Each CDR3 protein gets one entry after TCRdb re-called the multiplex PCR reads with MiXCR. The sample has 350,000 or so distinct CDR3 sequences; about a sixth are singletons. V was pared by 7 bases and J by 8 bases, with 17 bases between. In germline, CDR1 is MNHEY, CDR2 SVGEGT. CDR3 length: 13 residues. This clonotype was picked up many times.

The sample was peripheral blood. The clonotype originates from an adult man with Graves' ophthalmopathy. The chain has TRBV6-2 or TRBV6-3 and TRBJ1-1; perhaps TRBD1 as D (6 bases). The CDR3 loop reads CASKATGTHEAFF. As DNA, the CDR3 is TGTGCCAGCAAGGCTACCGGGACACACGAAGCTTTCTTT.